One and the same sample provided the 30 T cell receptor beta chains below, sequenced in a study of shared clonotypes between healthy human individuals. Measured with immunoSEQ multiplex PCR; TCRdb has only the in-frame clones, and not every one. The sample consists of some 790,000 clones, over 60% of them appearing once. Source material: memory CD4+ T cells sorted from blood. Regarding subset: CD45RA-negative fraction. These receptors all come from a woman aged 25-40 years in good health.

The chain is built from TRBV28 and TRBJ1-5; D not certain. V gave up 4 bases and J gave up 0 bases, with 10 bases separating them. The V gene's germline CDR1 is MDHEN and CDR2 SYDVKM. This CDR3 comprises 15 residues. The CDR3 coding sequence is TGTGCCAGCAGTTCAAAAGGGTATAGCAATCAGCCCCAGCATTTT. Its translation: CASSSKGYSNQPQHF.

The chain recombines TRBV28 with TRBJ2-7; 7 bases fit TRBD1. The CDR3 is 13 amino acids. V lost 5 bases to trimming and J lost 2 bases; unmatched junction nucleotides: 3. Germline loops: CDR1 MDHEN, CDR2 SYDVKM. The CDR3 coding sequence is TGTGCCAGCAGTGGGACAGCAGCCTACGAGCAGTACTTC. The encoded protein is CASSGTAAYEQYF.

On this clone: Other DNA sequences in this specimen translate into the identical CDR3. The chain carries TRBV6-1 and TRBJ2-5, with TRBD1 matching 7 bases. J was trimmed by 1 base and V by 6 bases; bases with no gene match: 2. The CDR3 has 13 amino acids. Germline values: CDR1 MNHNS, CDR2 SASEGT. CDR3 coding DNA: TGTGCCAGCAGAAGACAGGGCCAAGAGACCCAGTACTTC. Amino acid sequence: CASRRQGQETQYF.

V is TRBV4-2 and J is TRBJ2-3; D remains unclear. Per germline, CDR1 LGHNA and CDR2 YNFKEQ. CDR3 length: 12 residues. V was cut by 1 base and J by 4 bases, with 3 bases left in between. CDR3 DNA sequence: TGTGCCAGCAGCCAAGGGCCAGATACGCAGTATTTT. Amino acid sequence: CASSQGPDTQYF.

The chain employs TRBV4-2 and TRBJ2-7; 7 nucleotides line up with TRBD2. Trimming removed 1 base from V and 0 bases from J; junction bases left unmatched: 3. This CDR3 spans 15 amino acids. CDR1 LGHNA and CDR2 YNFKEQ come from the germline V gene. The CDR3 coding sequence is TGTGCCAGCAGCCAAGGGGCGGGAGACTCCTACGAGCAGTACTTC. Encoded protein: CASSQGAGDSYEQYF.

CDR3 nucleotides: TGTGCCAGCAGGGGGCGACTAGCGGGATTCTCCTACGAGCAGTACTTC. As protein: CASRGRLAGFSYEQYF. J is TRBJ2-7 and V is TRBV2; TRBD2 matches at 11 bases. The CDR3 extends over 16 amino acids. Trimming at V came to 6 bases and at J to 0 bases, leaving 7 bases not matched to a gene. Germline V gene sequence: CDR1 SNHLY, CDR2 FYNNEI.

The rearrangement joins TRBV6-1 to TRBJ2-5, with D perhaps TRBD2 (6 bases). CDR3 length equals 13 residues. CDR1 is MNHNS and CDR2 is SASEGT in the germline V gene. Trimming cost V 8 bases and J 1 base, with 11 bases left between them. The CDR3 nucleotides read TGTGCCAGCCGGGGGTCGGGCCAAGAGACCCAGTACTTC. This gives the protein CASRGSGQETQYF.

V and J are TRBV10-3 and TRBJ2-1; 7 nucleotides agree with TRBD1. J lost 2 bases, V lost 9 bases, and 7 bases had no gene match. The V gene's germline CDR1 is ENHRY and CDR2 SYGVKD. The CDR3 has 14 amino acids. CDR3 protein: CAIPRQGTYNEQFF. The CDR3 DNA is TGTGCCATTCCTCGACAGGGTACCTACAATGAGCAGTTCTTC.

The rearrangement joins TRBV27 to TRBJ1-4, with 7 bases that match TRBD1. The CDR3 covers 14 residues. The V segment lost 2 bases and the J segment 7 bases; nucleotides outside the gene matches: 4. CDR1 and CDR2 (germline): MNHEY, SMNVEV (reference sequence). This chain's CDR3 is CASSLQGGIEKLFF. For the CDR3, the DNA is TGTGCCAGCAGTTTACAGGGGGGGATTGAAAAACTGTTTTTT.

The rearrangement links TRBV6-5 to TRBJ1-3; TRBD1 matches at 7 bases. Per the germline V gene, CDR1 is MNHEY and CDR2 is SVGAGI. The CDR3 consists of 15 residues. V was clipped by 2 bases and J by 3 bases; unmatched bases: 4. The CDR3 bases are TGTGCCAGCAGTTACGGGGACAGACGTGGAAACACCATATATTTT. Translation: CASSYGDRRGNTIYF.

The chain employs TRBV6-6 and TRBJ1-4, with 7 positions matching TRBD1. The CDR3 extends over 13 amino acids. Germline-derived CDR1 and CDR2 are MNHNY and SVGAGI (reference sequence). V shed 4 bases, J shed 10 bases, and the junction held 6 bases outside the gene matches. This CDR3 is CASSSSGGVKLFF. CDR3 DNA: TGTGCCAGCAGTTCCTCAGGGGGGGTAAAACTGTTTTTT.

This clone was recorded a few times. This chain uses TRBV9 with TRBJ2-3; TRBD1 might be the D (6 bases). The CDR3 extends over 15 amino acids. The germline V and J ends were trimmed by 4 bases and 1 base, with 13 bases remaining between them. Germline V gene data show CDR1 as SGDLS and CDR2 as YYNGEE. Here the CDR3 reads CASSPQGFGTDTQYF. The CDR3 DNA is TGTGCCAGCAGCCCACAGGGTTTCGGCACAGATACGCAGTATTTT.

The gene calls are TRBV6-1 and TRBJ2-7, with D uncertain. The CDR3 sequence is 14 residues long. The ends were cut back, 6 bases at V and 3 bases at J, with 15 bases in the middle. The germline gives CDR1 MNHNS, CDR2 SASEGT. The CDR3 here is CASSPLYSVYEQYF. The CDR3 region has the DNA TGTGCCAGCAGCCCCCTCTATAGTGTCTACGAGCAGTACTTC.

The V and J genes are TRBV7-8 and TRBJ2-1, with D possibly TRBD2 on 5 matching bases. V was trimmed by 6 bases and J by 4 bases, leaving 10 bases between them. The CDR3 spans 13 residues. From germline, CDR1 is SGHVS and CDR2 FQNEAQ. CDR3 residues: CASRKRGYNEQFF. CDR3 DNA: TGTGCCAGCAGGAAACGGGGTTACAATGAGCAGTTCTTC.

This chain connects TRBV30 to TRBJ2-5, with 7 bases lining up with TRBD2. The CDR3 runs 15 residues. The germline V gene has CDR1 GTSNPN and CDR2 SVGIG (reference sequence). Losses at the gene ends were 2 bases for V and 4 bases for J; bases not matched to a gene: 10. The CDR3 coding sequence is TGTGCCTGGAGTCCCCCGGGGGGAGTACGAGAGACCCAGTACTTC. It encodes CAWSPPGGVRETQYF.

The CDR3 sequence: CASRNRGSSQPQHF. The CDR3 nucleotides are TGTGCCAGCAGAAACAGGGGATCGAGTCAGCCCCAGCATTTT. The rearrangement joins TRBV6-5 to TRBJ1-5, with 7 bases matching TRBD1. CDR1 and CDR2 from the germline V gene are MNHEY and SVGAGI. V was clipped by 6 bases and J by 6 bases; unmatched bases: 8. This CDR3 comprises 14 residues.

The J gene is TRBJ2-7, the V gene TRBV10-2; possibly TRBD1 for D (6 bases). The V end lost 3 bases, the J end lost 3 bases, and 18 bases lay between the germline ends. This CDR3 comprises 16 residues. Germline-derived CDR1 and CDR2 are WSHSY and SAAADI. The CDR3 bases are TGCGCCAGCAGTGACCAAACCTCCGGGACACTCTACGAGCAGTACTTC. This codes for CASSDQTSGTLYEQYF.

There are many counts of this clone. The rearrangement joins TRBV7-8 to TRBJ2-5; weak D call: TRBD2 (5 bases). This CDR3 comprises 14 residues. Trimming shortened V by 6 bases and J by 5 bases, and 16 bases separated the two germline ends. Germline lookup yields CDR1 SGHVS and CDR2 FQNEAQ. In nucleotides, the CDR3 is TGTGCCAGCAGGTCCCCGAGAGGACTGGAGACCCAGTACTTC. This translates into CASRSPRGLETQYF. Supplemented by reference TRBV7-8 and TRBJ2-5, the full variable domain reads GAGVSQSPRYKVAKRGQDVALRCDPISGHVSLFWYQQALGQGPEFLTYFQNEAQLDKSGLPSDRFFAERPEGSVSTLKIQRTQQEDSAVYLCASRSPRGLETQYFGPGTRLLVL.

The chain couples TRBV7-8 to TRBJ2-2; 8 bases are a match to TRBD2. V trimming: 5 bases; J trimming: 7 bases; junction bases outside the gene matches: 9. This CDR3 comprises 15 residues. Germline V gene sequence: CDR1 SGHVS, CDR2 FQNEAQ. The CDR3 sequence is CASSTKRERGGELFF. CDR3 nucleotides: TGTGCCAGCAGCACAAAGCGGGAGCGTGGCGGGGAGCTGTTTTTT.

J is TRBJ2-5 and V is TRBV6-1; maybe TRBD2 (5 bases). The CDR3 contains 13 residues. V was clipped by 6 bases and J by 2 bases, with 10 bases between them. CDR1 MNHNS and CDR2 SASEGT come from the germline V gene. CDR3 sequence reads: CASSDGMQETQYF. CDR3 DNA: TGTGCCAGCAGCGACGGGATGCAAGAGACCCAGTACTTC.

This clone was found once. The genes are TRBV25-1 and TRBJ2-3, with 12 bases fitting TRBD2. This CDR3 contains 16 residues. V trimming: 5 bases; J trimming: 6 bases; junction bases outside the gene matches: 9. Germline V gives CDR1 MGHDK, CDR2 SYGVNS. The CDR3 coding sequence is TGTGCCAGCAGTTCGGGGACTAGCGGGCATGCCGATACGCAGTATTTT. This sequence encodes CASSSGTSGHADTQYF.

CDR3 nucleotide sequence: TGTGCCAGCAGCACGGACACCCAAGAGACCCAGTACTTC. Translating gives CASSTDTQETQYF. The chain combines TRBV7-9 with TRBJ2-5; D possibly corresponds to TRBD1 (5 bases). Deletions cut 5 bases from V and 1 base from J, with 8 bases between. This CDR3 comprises 13 residues. The germline CDR1 and CDR2 sequences are SEHNR and FQNEAQ (reference sequence).

In this sample, this clone turned up a few times. This sequence joins TRBV4-1 and TRBJ1-2; the match to TRBD1 covers 9 bases. The V and J ends lost 8 bases and 4 bases, in that order; junction bases with no gene match: 8. In germline, CDR1 is MGHRA, CDR2 YSYEKL. This CDR3 region has 14 residues. The CDR3 protein is CASSPTGGAYGYTF. CDR3 DNA sequence: TGCGCCAGCTCACCTACAGGGGGCGCCTATGGCTACACCTTC.

The chain recombines TRBV21-1 with TRBJ2-7. TRBV21-1 represents a pseudogene. The CDR3 length is 14 residues. The CDR3 protein is CASSKEGKGYEQYF. The CDR3 DNA reads as TGTGCCAGCAGCAAAGAAGGGAAGGGCTACGAGCAGTACTTC.

This clone was observed once. This sequence joins TRBV4-1 and TRBJ2-7; 8 bases agree with TRBD1. This CDR3 spans 17 amino acids. With 0 bases clipped from V and 5 bases from J, the junction kept 12 bases outside the gene matches. From germline, CDR1 is MGHRA and CDR2 YSYEKL. The chain's CDR3 is CASSQEDRGSLGDEQYF. CDR3 nucleotides: TGCGCCAGCAGCCAAGAAGACAGGGGCAGCCTAGGGGACGAGCAGTACTTC.

This rearrangement joins TRBV2 to TRBJ2-7; D is ambiguous. Germline V lookup: CDR1 SNHLY, CDR2 FYNNEI. Trimming left V 9 bases short and J 2 bases short, with 20 bases between. CDR3 size: 15 residues. The CDR3 DNA is TGTGCCAGTAGACCTGAACACACTTCCACCTACGAGCAGTACTTC. Its protein is CASRPEHTSTYEQYF.

This chain connects TRBV7-2 to TRBJ1-2; D may be TRBD1 (5 bases). The V and J ends lost 1 base and 7 bases respectively, with 13 bases between them. The CDR3 consists of 14 residues. Per germline, CDR1 SGHTA and CDR2 FQGNSA. CDR3 amino acids: CASSLDPQGFGYTF. CDR3 bases: TGTGCCAGCAGCTTAGACCCGCAGGGCTTTGGCTACACCTTC.

The chain recombines TRBV6-5 with TRBJ2-1; TRBD2 aligns across 7 bases. V gave up 7 bases and J gave up 5 bases; unmatched junction bases: 8. The germline V gene has CDR1 MNHEY and CDR2 SVGAGI. This CDR3 has 14 amino acids. This CDR3 is CASTGRLADNEQFF. CDR3 in DNA: TGTGCCAGCACCGGCCGACTAGCAGACAATGAGCAGTTCTTC.

The gene calls are TRBV7-9 and TRBJ1-1; 7 nucleotides align to TRBD1. Trimming removed 4 bases from V and 0 bases from J; junction bases left unmatched: 8. The germline V gene encodes CDR1 SEHNR and CDR2 FQNEAQ (reference sequence). The CDR3 is made up of 16 amino acids. This CDR3 is CASSSPPTGLNTEAFF. The CDR3, as DNA: TGTGCCAGCAGCTCGCCCCCGACAGGGCTGAACACTGAAGCTTTCTTT.

The chain uses TRBV28 and TRBJ2-7, with TRBD1 as a possible D gene (6 bases). V lost 5 bases and J 1 base, leaving 18 bases between the germline ends. Per germline, CDR1 MDHEN and CDR2 SYDVKM. The CDR3 contains 16 residues. CDR3 in amino acids: CASSPRTDFLSYEQYF. DNA of the CDR3: TGTGCCAGCAGTCCCCGGACAGACTTCTTGTCCTACGAGCAGTACTTC.